This TCR beta chain was identified during a study of blood T cells in healthy people across ages. Background on the study: Template switching retrieved approximately one barcoded beta molecule for each two T cells.

Points from the study as a whole: A greater number of naive CD4+ cells and higher diversity distinguished long-lived donors from aged donors. The fall in TCR beta diversity per million T cells was roughly linear with age.

The germline V and J ends were trimmed by 0 bases and 5 bases, with 10 bases remaining between them. CDR1 is SGHTA and CDR2 is FQGNSA in the germline V gene. CDR3 length: 14 amino acids. Then a second PCR, running roughly 7 to 12 cycles, was carried out with a sample-barcoded 5' primer and a J-beta primer mix. With 12 random nucleotides, a template-switch adaptor tagged each individual cDNA molecule. TCRdb called the 5' RACE reads again in MiXCR, with one record for every CDR3 protein. Found here are about 1.8 million distinct CDR3 sequences, about 49% of them singletons; the top ten hold 2% to 2.5%. This clonotype was detected ten times or more. The antigen is unknown.

Material: blood. The J gene is TRBJ2-5, the V gene TRBV7-2, with D perhaps being TRBD1 or TRBD2 (5 bases each). The source is a middle-aged woman in good health. The DNA of the CDR3 is TGTGCCAGCAGCTTAGCAGGCTGGGGGGAGACCCAGTACTTC. Amino acids: CASSLAGWGETQYF.